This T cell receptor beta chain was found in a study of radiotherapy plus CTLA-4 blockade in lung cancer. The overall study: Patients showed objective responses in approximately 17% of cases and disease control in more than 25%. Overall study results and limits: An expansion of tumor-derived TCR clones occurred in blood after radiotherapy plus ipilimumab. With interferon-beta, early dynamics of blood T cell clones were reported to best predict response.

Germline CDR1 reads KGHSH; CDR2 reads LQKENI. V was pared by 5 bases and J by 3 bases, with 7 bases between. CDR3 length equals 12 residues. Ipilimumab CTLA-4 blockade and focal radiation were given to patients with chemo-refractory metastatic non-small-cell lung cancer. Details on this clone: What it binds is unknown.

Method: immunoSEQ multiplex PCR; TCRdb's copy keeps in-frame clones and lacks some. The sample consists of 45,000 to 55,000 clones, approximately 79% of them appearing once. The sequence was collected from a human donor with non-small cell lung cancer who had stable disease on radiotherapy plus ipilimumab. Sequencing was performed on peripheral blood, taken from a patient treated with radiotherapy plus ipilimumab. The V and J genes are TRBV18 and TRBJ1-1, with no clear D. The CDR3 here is CASSITDTEAFF. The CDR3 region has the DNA TGTGCCAGCTCAATAACCGACACTGAAGCTTTCTTT.